The subject of this entry is one T cell receptor beta chain. Its antigen is not yet known. Per-nucleotide qualities are absent, and no much larger clonotype sits a single base away. The CDR3 regions of human TCRbeta chains were subjected to immunosequencing. For the original study's pipeline: Repertoire TCRs were matched against a reference library of SARS-CoV-2-specific TCRs generated with the MIRA antigen-specificity platform. Breadth meant the fraction of unique TCRs that were SARS-CoV-2-associated, whereas depth meant the fraction of total T cells that were SARS-CoV-2-associated. Using the MIRA data, each spike-specific TCR was assigned both to the spike region to which the TCR was reactive and to a CD4 or CD8 class. Log10-transformed breadth and depth values were compared by one-way ANOVA with Sidak's multiple comparisons tests. This immuneACCESS table, as held by TCRdb, lists in-frame sequences with V and J called but not all clones. Of the missing ones, under half trace to an unresolved V gene in checked studies; the others have no known cause. The V and J calls and clone size are taken from that table; D and trimming were inferred from the DNA. The sample data list around 150,000 clones, and roughly 92% of these were observed just once. Of the sample, roughly 5% is held by the ten largest clones.

The sample's time point, from its label and the paper: baseline before first vaccination. Samples from vaccinated people were obtained from the UK trials COV001 and COV002, which included a single-blind randomized controlled phase 2/3 trial of AZD1222 (ChAdOx1 nCoV-19) in healthy adults. For TCRbeta chain sequencing, PBMC samples from trial participants were taken at day 0 and at day 28 after the second dose. The junction carries 15 bases between V and J, which are trimmed by 6 bases and 7 bases respectively. Reading the germline V gene gives CDR1 WSHSY and CDR2 SAAADI. Measured from the cysteine to the phenylalanine, the CDR3 is 13 residues long. CDR3 DNA only is kept here, 39 bases in frame from base 1. The data belong to a study of T cell responses to AZD1222 COVID-19 vaccine (dated by TCRdb to about 2021). Regarding the complete study: AZD1222 recipients with second doses at about 4 weeks or about 12 weeks were pooled, because spike-specific TCR depth and breadth did not differ between schedules. TCR sequencing covered fewer than 250 trial participants: roughly 200 given two doses of AZD1222 and about 26 given two doses of MenACWY control vaccine. Enrollment into the trials was organized by age into subgroups of 18-55, 56-69 and 70-plus years, and those subgroups contained approximately 150, 30 and 60 TCR-sequenced participants, respectively.

The research as a whole found: The whole spike protein was spanned by vaccine-associated CD4 TCRs, and dominant responses were seen in regions 160-218 and 743-854. In the small 56-69-year group, the increase in depth fell short of significance, most likely because of low power. Spike-specific TCR breadth and depth rose significantly after two AZD1222 doses compared with day 0 and with MenACWY recipients. Because no day 14 peak-response samples were available, the repertoires could be characterized only after the peak T cell response. Only five to seven AZD1222 recipients were SARS-CoV-2 seropositive at baseline, limiting conclusions about previously exposed vaccinees. Reportedly, almost half of the unique spike-specific TCRs recognized epitopes lying outside the regions that are mutated in the B.1.351 and B.1.1.7 variants. Participants were mostly white British, with more females than males. The authors suggested clonal diversity may have been underestimated.

The V and J segments used are TRBV10-2 and TRBJ1-1, with TRBD1 tentatively as D gene (5 bases match). The specimen comprised peripheral blood, sampled on day 0 of AZD1222 vaccination. The receptor's source is an adult in good health. The nucleotide sequence is given as TGCGCCAGCAGGGACACAGGTTCGGGTGAAGCTTTCTTT. Translated, it reads CASRDTGSGEAFF.